A selection of T cell receptor beta chains follows, all from one sample in a study of cytomegalovirus exposure and HLA in healthy donors. Libraries were prepared by immunoSEQ multiplex PCR; TCRdb keeps only in-frame clonotypes and omits some of them. The repertoire consists of over 150,000 clones, with about four fifths occurring once and the leading ten covering 1%. The specimen was PBMCs. The source of these receptors is a woman between 45 and 60 years old in good health and CMV-seropositive. Each CDR3 is given with its conserved first and last residue. Not all rows give a size; the values are once, few, many and, for expanded clones, a class.

.,TRBV28,CASSLFGVGEETQYF
.,TRBV28,CASSPPGGGASYEQYF
once,TRBV7-9,CASSLREAGRSYEQYF
once,TRBV30,CAWSVLGNYGYTF
.,TRBV28,CASSRGGMNTEAFF
.,TRBV10-3,CAISELGGTEAFF
.,TRBV6-1,CASSERGPGTEAFF
few,TRBV4-2,CASSPRTGSIKNTGELFF
.,TRBV2,CASRGQGEVNEQYF
.,TRBV7-2,CASRDSKTGTGELFF
.,TRBV5-1,CASSIVAGSYNEQFF
.,TRBV15,CATSRRDSINYGYTF
.,TRBV9,CASSVNPDSRNTIYF
few,TRBV6-5,CASRGDSSYNEQFF
.,TRBV6-5,CASSYSRDSGGYTF
.,TRBV18,CASSPPASRGMNTEAFF
.,TRBV15,CATSRAPGSGDEQFF
once,TRBV9,CASSVGPGRGNEQYF
.,TRBV2,CASSERGTGFERGEAFF
.,TRBV5-4,CASSWLVGGEETQYF
.,TRBV6-5,CASRTGNTEAFF
.,TRBV9,CASSRTGSNQPQHF
.,TRBV19,CASRAASGTSYEQYF
.,TRBV28,CASRTAGTLMNSPLHF
.,TRBV7-2,CASSYTHGYTF
.,TRBV7-2,CASSFPYRDRALGANVLTF
.,TRBV19,CATTGMFNQPQHF
.,TRBV14,CASSQVWKTGQYF
few,TRBV28,CASSLWQTEAFF
.,TRBV5-4,CASSSPQAADTQYF
.,TRBV11-2,CASSLDQGFRYGYTF
.,TRBV28,CAINSQYSNQPQHF
.,TRBV7-9,CASSLGLYGYTF
few,TRBV6-5,CASRQGTGELFF
few,TRBV4-2,CASSQFTGLETQYF
.,TRBV4-1,CASSQLGSGIGAQDTQYF
once,TRBV18,CASSADGALRSGRVAQYF
.,TRBV6-1,CASSRTGDNYGYTF
.,TRBV30,CAWSVKTNQETQYF
.,TRBV4-2,CASSQGAGYEQYF
.,TRBV9,CASSRFQGGEQFF
.,TRBV9,CASSDRPGHYEQYF
.,TRBV27,CASSPTFVTGDTYNEQFF
.,TRBV18,CASSGLTGGTYEQYF
few,TRBV28,CASILGTGLTGELFF
few,TRBV18,CASSPGLRETQYF
.,TRBV7-2,CASSLAAGGNTIYF
few,TRBV28,CASRSRGGFDGYTF
.,TRBV15,CATSRAGRTGAGTQYF
.,TRBV28,CASSFPPGRYGYTF
.,TRBV6-5,CASSYSGLAGGLTQYF
.,TRBV7-2,CASSHNRDTRGSEQFF
.,TRBV21-1,CAGKAGSRYTETQYF
.,TRBV28,CASSKDGTGSGGYTF
.,TRBV27,CASSLGRVRDTEAFF